A selection of T cell receptor beta chains follows, all from one sample in a study of blood T cell repertoires in COVID-19. Libraries were prepared by immunoSEQ multiplex PCR; TCRdb keeps only in-frame clonotypes and omits some of them. The table lists about 200,000 clones, roughly nine tenths of them singletons. Specimen: peripheral blood. The receptors were sampled from a woman aged 70-85 years with acute or convalescent COVID-19. Each CDR3 is given with its conserved first and last residue. The D gene is left open where the match is weak. A row's size may be missing; if present it is once, few, many or a size class.

TRBV11-2	.	.	TRBJ1-5	CASSLLGRNQPQHF	TGTGCCAGCAGCTTACTGGGCCGCAATCAGCCCCAGCATTTT
TRBV4-1	.	once	TRBJ2-7	CASSQPNRDEQYF	TGCGCCAGCAGCCAGCCCAACAGGGACGAGCAGTACTTC
TRBV19	.	.	TRBJ1-5	CASSVDGDQPQHF	TGTGCCAGTAGTGTAGACGGGGATCAGCCCCAGCATTTT
TRBV6-5	.	.	TRBJ2-3	CASSDRGAGTDTQYF	TGTGCCAGCAGCGACCGGGGGGCCGGCACAGATACGCAGTATTTT
TRBV3-1/TRBV3-2	.	once	TRBJ1-2	CASSQGRTIGYGYTF	TGTGCCAGCAGCCAAGGCCGGACTATCGGCTATGGCTACACCTTC
TRBV5-4	.	few	TRBJ1-1	CASSPLGTRRTEAFF	TGTGCCAGCAGCCCGTTGGGGACTAGACGGACTGAAGCTTTCTTT
TRBV24-1	TRBD1	.	TRBJ2-5	CATSDATGGQETQYF	TGTGCCACCAGTGATGCCACAGGGGGACAAGAGACCCAGTACTTC
TRBV10-3	TRBD1	once	TRBJ2-1	CAISESGQGGEQFF	TGTGCCATCAGTGAGTCGGGACAGGGGGGTGAGCAGTTCTTC
TRBV7-8	.	.	TRBJ1-1	CASSSATGNTEAFF	TGTGCCAGCAGCTCGGCGACAGGGAACACTGAAGCTTTCTTT
TRBV18	TRBD2	.	TRBJ2-1	CASSPLDSGGNEQFF	TGTGCCAGCTCACCACTGGACAGCGGGGGCAATGAGCAGTTCTTC
TRBV5-1	TRBD2	.	TRBJ2-2	CASSLLAGAGELFF	TGCGCCAGCAGCCTACTAGCGGGGGCCGGGGAGCTGTTTTTT
TRBV5-5	.	.	TRBJ2-5	CASSLVRVRDRETQYF	TGTGCCAGCAGCTTGGTCCGAGTCAGGGATCGAGAGACCCAGTACTTC
TRBV7-3	.	.	TRBJ2-1	CASSPGLWDEQFF	TGTGCCAGCAGCCCCGGACTGTGGGATGAGCAGTTCTTC
TRBV24-1	TRBD1	.	TRBJ2-2	CATSTGTGGIGTGELFF	TGTGCCACCAGCACCGGGACAGGGGGTATTGGAACCGGGGAGCTGTTTTTT
TRBV5-6	TRBD2	.	TRBJ2-5	CASRSSSGGETQYF	TGTGCCAGCAGAAGTTCTAGCGGGGGGGAGACCCAGTACTTC
TRBV19	TRBD1	.	TRBJ2-5	CASSPRQGTAETQYF	TGTGCCAGTAGTCCGAGACAGGGCACTGCAGAGACCCAGTACTTC
TRBV4-1	TRBD1	.	TRBJ1-5	CASSQGDRTNQPQHF	TGCGCCAGCAGCCAAGGGGACAGGACGAACCAGCCCCAGCATTTT
TRBV6-2/TRBV6-3	.	.	TRBJ2-1	CASSYSRRPSSYNEQFF	TGTGCCAGCAGTTACTCGCGGCGTCCGAGCTCCTACAATGAGCAGTTCTTC
TRBV11-3	.	.	TRBJ2-7	CASSLRAYEQYF	TGTGCCAGCAGCCTGAGGGCTTACGAGCAGTACTTC
TRBV10-1	.	.	TRBJ1-1	CARPFGGGGWNTEAFF	TGCGCCAGACCCTTCGGGGGTGGTGGTTGGAACACTGAAGCTTTCTTT
TRBV10-3	TRBD1	.	TRBJ1-3	CAIRSGQGSGNTIYF	TGTGCCATCAGAAGCGGACAGGGCTCTGGAAACACCATATATTTT
TRBV5-1	.	.	TRBJ1-5	CASSLAGGTGSNQPQHF	TGCGCCAGCAGCTTGGCCGGGGGAACTGGTAGCAATCAGCCCCAGCATTTT
TRBV5-1	.	once	TRBJ2-2	CASSLQGNTNTGELFF	TGCGCCAGCAGCTTGCAGGGGAACACTAACACCGGGGAGCTGTTTTTT
TRBV3-1/TRBV3-2	.	once	TRBJ1-5	CASSLRTGNNQPQHF	TGTGCCAGCAGCCTGCGAACGGGGAATAATCAGCCCCAGCATTTT
TRBV10-2	TRBD2	.	TRBJ2-2	CASSRGLAGGLTTGELFF	TGCGCCAGCAGTCGGGGACTAGCGGGAGGGTTGACCACCGGGGAGCTGTTTTTT
TRBV11-2	.	few	TRBJ1-3	CASSPRTAGNTIYF	TGTGCCAGCAGCCCCCGGACAGCAGGAAACACCATATATTTT
TRBV3-1/TRBV3-2	.	once	TRBJ1-1	CASSPWRGQNTEAFF	TGTGCCAGCAGCCCTTGGCGGGGGCAGAACACTGAAGCTTTCTTT
TRBV7-2	.	.	TRBJ1-2	CASRIGQNYGYTF	TGTGCCAGCAGAATCGGACAGAACTATGGCTACACCTTC
TRBV28	TRBD1	few	TRBJ1-5	CASLTGDSNQPQHF	TGTGCCAGCCTGACAGGGGATAGCAATCAGCCCCAGCATTTT
TRBV18	.	.	TRBJ1-1	CASSPFSGSTTEAFF	TGTGCCAGCTCACCCTTCTCTGGGAGTACCACTGAAGCTTTCTTT
TRBV20-1	.	once	TRBJ2-7	CSAEDRNEQYF	TGCAGTGCTGAGGACAGAAACGAGCAGTACTTC
TRBV10-1	TRBD2	.	TRBJ2-1	CASSSSGGAKFF	TGCGCCAGCAGTTCTAGCGGGGGGGCGAAGTTCTTC
TRBV6-4	.	.	TRBJ1-2	CARRTVAKNYGYTF	TGTGCCCGACGTACGGTAGCTAAGAACTATGGCTACACCTTC
TRBV3-1/TRBV3-2	TRBD2	.	TRBJ2-1	CASSPAGGQHEQFF	TGTGCCAGCAGCCCAGCGGGGGGGCAGCATGAGCAGTTCTTC
TRBV7-9	TRBD1	.	TRBJ1-2	CASRRQGGDYGYTF	TGTGCCAGCAGAAGACAGGGCGGGGACTATGGCTACACCTTC
TRBV12-5	.	once	TRBJ2-3	CASGSRSTPSTRTDTQYF	TGTGCTAGTGGTTCCCGAAGCACCCCTTCCACTAGGACAGATACGCAGTATTTT
TRBV9	TRBD2	.	TRBJ2-5	CASSVVGSGGTQYF	TGTGCCAGCAGCGTAGTTGGTAGCGGGGGGACCCAGTACTTC
TRBV5-1	TRBD2	.	TRBJ2-3	CASSREGADTQYF	TGCGCCAGCAGCCGGGAGGGCGCAGATACGCAGTATTTT
TRBV6-4	TRBD2	.	TRBJ2-1	CASSVTGGGGEQFF	TGTGCCAGCAGTGTCACGGGAGGAGGAGGTGAGCAGTTCTTC
TRBV19	TRBD1	.	TRBJ1-2	CASSSTRGQGSYTF	TGTGCCAGTAGTTCCACACGGGGACAGGGGAGCTACACCTTC
TRBV5-1	TRBD2	.	TRBJ2-5	CASSFGLAGGLQETQYF	TGCGCCAGCAGCTTTGGACTAGCGGGGGGGCTCCAAGAGACCCAGTACTTC
TRBV9	.	.	TRBJ1-5	CASSEAPNQPQHF	TGTGCCAGCAGCGAAGCCCCCAATCAGCCCCAGCATTTT
TRBV23-1	.	.	TRBJ1-5	CASSQPLQGNNQPQHF	TGCGCCAGCAGTCAGCCACTTCAGGGCAACAATCAGCCCCAGCATTTT
TRBV18	TRBD2	.	TRBJ2-6	CASSPGAGAGANVLTF	TGTGCCAGCTCACCGGGAGCGGGAGCTGGGGCCAACGTCCTGACTTTC
TRBV7-2	.	once	TRBJ2-5	CASSPPPQETQYF	TGTGCCAGCAGCCCTCCTCCTCAAGAGACCCAGTACTTC
TRBV6-5	TRBD2	.	TRBJ2-1	CASSPRLAGYNEQFF	TGTGCCAGCAGTCCACGACTAGCGGGGTACAATGAGCAGTTCTTC
TRBV6-5	TRBD1	.	TRBJ1-6	CASSLGQGNSPLHF	TGTGCCAGCAGCCTGGGACAGGGAAATTCACCCCTCCACTTT
TRBV11-2	TRBD1	.	TRBJ2-2	CASSEQGLSGELFF	TGTGCCAGCAGCGAACAGGGGTTGTCGGGGGAGCTGTTTTTT
TRBV7-9	.	.	TRBJ2-7	CASSLSGVGHEQYF	TGTGCCAGCAGCTTATCGGGGGTCGGCCACGAGCAGTACTTC
TRBV6-5	.	.	TRBJ2-2	CASSYSIGVNTGELFF	TGTGCCAGCAGTTACTCGATAGGAGTGAACACCGGGGAGCTGTTTTTT
TRBV9	.	.	TRBJ2-3	CASSVVLGGQTTDTQYF	TGTGCCAGCAGCGTAGTCCTGGGCGGACAAACCACAGATACGCAGTATTTT
TRBV7-6	.	.	TRBJ2-5	CASSLRGRPGQETQYF	TGTGCCAGCAGCTTACGAGGGCGACCAGGCCAAGAGACCCAGTACTTC
TRBV6-6	.	.	TRBJ1-5	CASSYSSGRNNQPQHF	TGTGCCAGCAGTTACTCGTCCGGGAGAAACAATCAGCCCCAGCATTTT